One and the same sample provided the 30 T cell receptor beta chains below, sequenced in a study of CD8 T cells in ankylosing spondylitis. TCRdb itself ran the 5' RACE reads through MiXCR, one entry per CDR3 protein. Altogether under 150,000 distinct CDR3 sequences are present, roughly 13% being singletons, with the ten largest covering 2.5% to 3.5%. The source material was blood, either unsorted or a sorted T cell fraction (not recorded which). These TCRs come from a female donor with ankylosing spondylitis or in good health (not recorded which).

The chain has TRBV11-2 and TRBJ2-7, with D perhaps matching TRBD1 or TRBD2 (5 bases each). Deletions cut 5 bases from V and 6 bases from J, with 20 bases between. CDR3 length equals 15 residues. The germline V gene has CDR1 SGHAT and CDR2 FQNNGV. The CDR3 here is CASSTSDLGAGEQYF. The CDR3, as DNA: TGTGCCAGCAGCACCAGTGACCTAGGGGCGGGCGAGCAGTACTTC.

This clonotype was recorded at least ten times. This sequence joins TRBV18 and TRBJ2-2; tentatively, D is TRBD1 (6 bases). The CDR3 is 14 residues long. The ends were cut back, 3 bases at V and 6 bases at J, with 11 bases in the middle. The germline gives CDR1 KGHSH, CDR2 LQKENI. DNA of the CDR3: TGTGCCAGCTCACCCAGACAGGACGCCGGGGAGCTGTTTTTT. Its translation: CASSPRQDAGELFF.

There are a few counts of this clonotype. The chain joins TRBV3-1 to TRBJ1-3; TRBD1 aligns across 7 bases. This CDR3 region has 14 residues. After removal of 7 bases from V and 0 bases from J, the junction contained 3 bases not matched to a gene. CDR1 is LGHDT, CDR2 YNNKEL, per germline (reference sequence). As DNA, the CDR3 is TGTGCCAGCAAAAAGGGGGCCTCTGGAAACACCATATATTTT. This codes for CASKKGASGNTIYF.

This clonotype was seen a few times. The rearrangement uses TRBV5-1 and TRBJ1-4; D gene uncertain. V was clipped by 0 bases and J by 0 bases, with 9 bases between them. The CDR3 has 16 amino acids. CDR1 is SGHRS and CDR2 is YFSETQ in the germline V gene. Written as DNA, the CDR3 is TGCGCCAGCAGCTTGGAATCACCCGCAACTAATGAAAAACTGTTTTTT. Protein sequence: CASSLESPATNEKLFF. Together with reference TRBV5-1 and TRBJ1-4, the CDR3 gives the full variable domain: KAGVTQTPRYLIKTRGQQVTLSCSPISGHRSVSWYQQTPGQGLQFLFEYFSETQRNKGNFPGRFSGRQFSNSRSEMNVSTLELGDSALYLCASSLESPATNEKLFFGSGTQLSVL.

Remarks on this clonotype: Given a much more abundant clone one base away, this may be a read error. The chain combines TRBV5-1 with TRBJ2-2; 8 nucleotides match TRBD2. Germline CDR1 reads SGHRS; CDR2 reads YFSETQ. This CDR3 is 15 amino acids long. CDR3 sequence reads: CASNLFLAGTGELFF. The CDR3 nucleotides are TGCGCCAGCAACTTGTTCCTAGCGGGCACCGGGGAGCTGTTTTTT.

This clonotype appeared a few times. The rearrangement uses TRBV20-1 and TRBJ1-5; D remains ambiguous. Germline loops: CDR1 DFQATT, CDR2 SNEGSKA (reference sequence). V shed 4 bases and J shed 1 base, with 23 bases lying between them. CDR3 length equals 18 residues. CDR3 in DNA: TGCAGTGCTACACCGGGCCAAACCACCATCCGGAGCAATCAGCCCCAGCATTTT. This sequence encodes CSATPGQTTIRSNQPQHF.

In the case of this clonotype: A clone one base away is much larger, so this may be a read error. This chain links TRBV21-1 with TRBJ2-4. TRBV21-1 is described as a pseudogene. The CDR3 is made up of 10 amino acids. The CDR3 reads CASIENNQYF. Written as DNA, the CDR3 is TGTGCCAGCATTGAAAACAATCAGTACTTC.

The chain joins TRBV29-1 to TRBJ2-7, with 11 bases fitting TRBD1. The CDR3 consists of 14 residues. Germline CDR1 reads SQVTM; CDR2 reads ANQGSEA. Trimming cost V 6 bases and J 3 bases; bases outside gene matches: 7. This chain's CDR3 is CSVPGTGGFYEQYF. The CDR3 nucleotides are TGCAGCGTGCCCGGGACAGGGGGATTCTACGAGCAGTACTTC.

The CDR3 loop reads CASSLVRTPNEKLFF. DNA of the CDR3: TGTGCCAGCAGCTTAGTACGGACCCCTAATGAAAAACTGTTTTTT. The chain combines TRBV7-2 with TRBJ1-4; no definite D call. The CDR3 is 15 amino acids. Germline CDR1 SGHTA, CDR2 FQGNSA. V lost 1 base and J lost 3, with 9 bases in between.

There are a few counts of this clonotype. In nucleotides, the CDR3 is TGTGCCAGCAGTCTCCGACAGGGTAGCAACGAGCAGTACTTC. Translating it yields CASSLRQGSNEQYF. The rearrangement uses TRBV28 and TRBJ2-7, with 7 positions matching TRBD1. The germline V gene encodes CDR1 MDHEN and CDR2 SYDVKM. V lost 5 bases, J lost 5 bases, and 9 bases stayed unmatched. The length of the CDR3 is 14 residues.

The chain uses TRBV27 and TRBJ1-3; 11 positions agree with TRBD1. The CDR3 runs 17 residues. Trimming removed 5 bases from V and 0 bases from J; junction bases left unmatched: 6. Germline CDR1 is MNHEY and CDR2 is SMNVEV (reference sequence). CDR3 bases: TGTGCCAGCAGTCCTAGGACAGGGGGCGCCTCTGGAAACACCATATATTTT. Amino acids: CASSPRTGGASGNTIYF.

This clonotype appeared many times. V and J are TRBV5-1 and TRBJ1-2; a possible D gene is TRBD1 (5 bases). Germline V CDR1 and CDR2: SGHRS, YFSETQ. The CDR3 spans 16 residues. V gave up 3 bases and J gave up 0 bases, with 15 bases separating them. CDR3 loop: CASSSQGPGANYGYTF. The CDR3 DNA sequence: TGCGCCAGCAGCTCTCAGGGCCCGGGAGCTAACTATGGCTACACCTTC.

This clonotype was counted at least ten times. The V and J genes are TRBV12-3 or TRBV12-4 and TRBJ2-2; a possible D gene is TRBD1 (5 bases). The CDR3 runs to 17 residues. Trimming took 3 bases from V and 1 from J, leaving 15 bases between them. The CDR3 region has the DNA TGTGCCAGCAGTTTCCCGCAGGGTAACAAGAACACCGGGGAGCTGTTTTTT. This gives the protein CASSFPQGNKNTGELFF.

There are many counts of this clonotype. The chain is built from TRBV16 and TRBJ1-1; D uncertain. V lost 5 bases and J lost 5, with 12 bases in between. CDR3 length: 13 amino acids. Germline lookup yields CDR1 KGHSY and CDR2 FQNENV. Here the CDR3 reads CASSNNRETEAFF. DNA for the CDR3: TGTGCCAGCAGCAACAATAGGGAAACTGAAGCTTTCTTT.

This clonotype has ten or more counts. CDR3 residues: CATRRSGAVTEAFF. The CDR3 nucleotides are TGTGCCACCAGGAGGTCAGGGGCTGTCACTGAAGCTTTCTTT. The chain uses TRBV5-6 and TRBJ1-1, with D perhaps TRBD1 (6 bases). Germline V gene data show CDR1 as SGHDT and CDR2 as YYEEEE. Trimming pared 9 bases from V and 4 bases from J, leaving 19 bases between. This CDR3 contains 14 residues.

This clonotype showed up many times. V is TRBV5-1 and J is TRBJ2-3, with TRBD1 identical over 7 bases. Trimming cost V 4 bases and J 3 bases; bases outside gene matches: 5. CDR3 size: 14 residues. Germline V gives CDR1 SGHRS, CDR2 YFSETQ. CDR3 residues: CASSLGQDTDTQYF. CDR3 nucleotides: TGCGCCAGCAGCCTAGGACAGGATACAGATACGCAGTATTTT.

A remark on this clonotype: A much larger clone differs from this one at a single base, so this may be a read error. The V call is TRBV9, the J call TRBJ2-7, with D possibly being TRBD1 (6 bases). This CDR3 region has 15 residues. Germline assignment: CDR1 SGDLS and CDR2 YYNGEE. CDR3 sequence reads: CAGSFRDKGTYEQYF. The CDR3 coding sequence is TGTGCCGGCAGTTTCCGGGACAAGGGTACCTACGAGCAGTACTTC. The whole variable domain, filled in from reference TRBV9 and TRBJ2-7, reads DSGVTQTPKHLITATGQRVTLRCSPRSGDLSVYWYQQSLDQGLQFLIQYYNGEERAKGNILERFSAQQFPDLHSELNLSSLELGDSALYFCAGSFRDKGTYEQYFGPGTRLTVT.

This rearrangement joins TRBV20-1 to TRBJ2-7; possibly TRBD1 or TRBD2 for D (6 bases each). The CDR3 has 14 residues. The germline V gene encodes CDR1 DFQATT and CDR2 SNEGSKA (reference sequence). Deletions cut 3 bases from V and 5 bases from J, with 17 bases between. This CDR3 is CSASSGAFGNEQYF. As DNA, the CDR3 is TGCAGTGCTAGTTCGGGGGCCTTCGGGAACGAGCAGTACTTC.

This clonotype was counted only a few times. The chain employs TRBV24-1 and TRBJ2-7; D call uncertain. CDR1 and CDR2 from the germline V gene are KGHDR and SFDVKD. Trimming cost V 12 bases and J 1 base, with 9 bases left between them. CDR3 length: 11 residues. The CDR3 region is CAPLRSYEQYF. DNA of the CDR3: TGTGCCCCCCTGCGGTCCTACGAGCAGTACTTC.

The table lists this clonotype with many counts. The rearrangement uses TRBV7-2 and TRBJ2-6; D call uncertain. CDR1 and CDR2 (germline): SGHTA, FQGNSA. CDR3 length: 15 amino acids. With 1 base removed from V and 0 bases from J, the gap between germline ends came to 4 bases. The CDR3 coding sequence is TGTGCCAGCAGCTTAGGGGTCTCTGGGGCCAACGTCCTGACTTTC. It specifies CASSLGVSGANVLTF.

In the case of this clonotype: It may be a read error: a sequence one base away is much more abundant. This sequence joins TRBV30 and TRBJ2-1; TRBD2 matches at 11 bases. This CDR3 comprises 15 residues. Germline CDR1 reads GTSNPN; CDR2 reads SVGIG (reference sequence). Unmatched junction bases numbered 3, after V lost 2 bases and J lost 3 bases. This CDR3 reads CAWSTGLAGYNEQFF. CDR3 in DNA: TGTGCCTGGAGTACTGGACTAGCGGGCTACAATGAGCAGTTCTTC.

This clonotype was picked up many times. J is TRBJ1-4 and V is TRBV20-1; TRBD1 matches at 8 bases. Germline V gene lookup returns CDR1 DFQATT and CDR2 SNEGSKA (reference sequence). The J segment lost 8 bases and the V segment lost 0 bases, leaving 5 bases of the junction unmatched. The length of the CDR3 is 14 residues. CDR3 DNA: TGCAGTGCTAGAGAGGACAGGGTTAGCGAAAAACTGTTTTTT. Translating gives CSAREDRVSEKLFF.

The CDR3 coding sequence is TGTGCCAGCAGCTCCCTGGGGGCAGATACGCAGTATTTT. Translating gives CASSSLGADTQYF. The V gene is TRBV5-5, the J gene TRBJ2-3, with D perhaps being TRBD1 or TRBD2 (5 bases each). V lost 3 bases and J 4 bases, leaving 9 bases between the germline ends. Germline V lookup: CDR1 SGHKS, CDR2 YYEKEE (reference sequence). The CDR3 runs to 13 residues.

This clonotype was observed many times. The junction does not match germline at one end; this may be a read error. V and J are TRBV18 and TRBJ1-1, with D unresolved. The germline gives CDR1 KGHSH, CDR2 LQKENI. CDR3 length: 14 amino acids. The CDR3 nucleotides read TGTGCCAGCTCACCCACGACGGTGAACGCTGAAGCTTTCTTT. Its protein product is CASSPTTVNAEAFF.

This clonotype was detected ten times or more. The chain is built from TRBV2 and TRBJ1-2; no clear D. Trimming shortened V by 6 bases and J by 4 bases, and 18 bases separated the two germline ends. CDR3 size: 15 residues. Germline CDR1 and CDR2: SNHLY and FYNNEI. CDR3 protein: CASRAGQNLGYGYTF. The DNA of the CDR3 is TGTGCCAGCAGAGCCGGCCAAAACCTAGGCTATGGCTACACCTTC.

This sequence joins TRBV5-1 and TRBJ2-7; 7 bases match TRBD1. The CDR3 runs 15 residues. With 4 bases clipped from V and 0 bases from J, the junction kept 7 bases outside the gene matches. Per the germline V gene, CDR1 is SGHRS and CDR2 is YFSETQ. CDR3 nucleotide sequence: TGCGCCAGCAGCCTAGGACAGGACAGCTCCTACGAGCAGTACTTC. This encodes CASSLGQDSSYEQYF.

There are a few counts of this clonotype. V is TRBV5-1 and J is TRBJ2-3; 10 bases are a match to TRBD1. From germline, CDR1 is SGHRS and CDR2 YFSETQ. The CDR3 contains 11 residues. The ends lost 3 bases at V and 14 bases at J; junction bases unmatched: 3. The CDR3 region has the DNA TGCGCCAGCAGCTGGGACAGGGGATTGTATTTT. Amino acid sequence: CASSWDRGLYF.

This clonotype turned up a few times. The V and J genes are TRBV4-1 and TRBJ1-3; D is ambiguous. V was shortened by 0 bases and J by 1 base, with 10 bases between the two germline ends. CDR1 MGHRA and CDR2 YSYEKL come from the germline V gene. The CDR3 loop spans 16 amino acids. CDR3 amino acids: CASSQDGGVSGNTIYF. CDR3 DNA: TGCGCCAGCAGCCAAGACGGTGGGGTGTCTGGAAACACCATATATTTT.

This clonotype was seen a handful of times. The chain is built from TRBV29-1 and TRBJ2-2; 9 nucleotides agree with TRBD1. Germline V gives CDR1 SQVTM, CDR2 ANQGSEA. Trimming removed 7 bases from V and 6 bases from J; junction bases left unmatched: 9. CDR3 length equals 14 residues. The CDR3 here is CSAAGQGSPGELFF. DNA of the CDR3: TGCAGCGCGGCCGGACAGGGGAGTCCCGGGGAGCTGTTTTTT.

V is TRBV5-1 and J is TRBJ2-1, with D tentatively TRBD2 (6 bases). Germline V gene sequence: CDR1 SGHRS, CDR2 YFSETQ. V dropped 2 bases and J dropped 0 bases, with 9 bases sitting between them. The CDR3 length is 15 residues. The CDR3 reads CASSFSGDSYNEQFF. CDR3 DNA sequence: TGCGCCAGCAGCTTCTCGGGGGACTCCTACAATGAGCAGTTCTTC. Combining the CDR3 with reference TRBV5-1 and TRBJ2-1 gives the whole variable domain KAGVTQTPRYLIKTRGQQVTLSCSPISGHRSVSWYQQTPGQGLQFLFEYFSETQRNKGNFPGRFSGRQFSNSRSEMNVSTLELGDSALYLCASSFSGDSYNEQFFGPGTRLTVL.